Shown below are 22 T cell receptor beta chains from a single sample sequenced in a study of control samples from healthy donors and cancer patients. Produced via immunoSEQ multiplex PCR; TCRdb's table is partial and in-frame only. This repertoire shows fewer than 90,000 clones, around 87% found once; its top ten account for around 20%. The sample consisted of blood. These TCRs come from a man in his fifties in good health.

V gene TRBV19 combines with J gene TRBJ1-5; weak D call: TRBD1 (6 bases). The CDR3 length is 16 residues. With 7 bases removed from V and 3 bases from J, the gap between germline ends came to 19 bases. Per the germline V gene, CDR1 is LNHDA and CDR2 is SQIVND (reference sequence). DNA for the CDR3: TGTGCCAGTACCAAGGGGCAGGGGTATAACAATCAGCCCCAGCATTTT. Amino acids: CASTKGQGYNNQPQHF.

The table lists this clone with a count of one. V is TRBV29-1 and J is TRBJ2-3, with a tentative D call TRBD2 (6 bases). Trimming pared 8 bases from V and 6 bases from J, leaving 12 bases between. The CDR3 has 11 amino acids. Germline CDR1 and CDR2: SQVTM and ANQGSEA. CDR3 region: CSSMAGDTQYF. DNA of the CDR3: TGCAGCTCGATGGCGGGGGATACGCAGTATTTT.

CDR3: CAISAPSGQGTETQYF. The CDR3 DNA is TGTGCCATCAGTGCTCCTTCTGGACAGGGGACAGAGACCCAGTACTTC. The J gene is TRBJ2-5, the V gene TRBV10-3, with TRBD1 identical over 9 bases. The CDR3 contains 16 residues. In germline, CDR1 is ENHRY, CDR2 SYGVKD. J lost 4 bases, V lost 4 bases, and 10 bases had no gene match.

This clone has just a few counts. The rearrangement joins TRBV11-3 to TRBJ2-2; a possible D gene is TRBD2 (6 bases). Trimming took 5 bases from V and 5 from J, leaving 18 bases between them. CDR1 and CDR2 (germline): SGHNT, YENEEA. This CDR3 spans 16 amino acids. CDR3: CASSRWDFVGTGELFF. Written as DNA, the CDR3 is TGTGCCAGCAGCCGGTGGGACTTCGTGGGGACCGGGGAGCTGTTTTTT.

The gene calls are TRBV18 and TRBJ1-5, with no clear D. The CDR3 runs to 15 residues. The V end lost 4 bases, the J end lost 0 bases, and 10 bases lay between the germline ends. CDR1 is KGHSH and CDR2 is LQKENI in the germline V gene. The CDR3 DNA is TGTGCCAGCTCACTCAGCACTAATAGCAATCAGCCCCAGCATTTT. Residues: CASSLSTNSNQPQHF.

A single count supports this clone. V gene TRBV6-4 combines with J gene TRBJ2-3; D perhaps matches TRBD1 (5 bases). V was cut by 0 bases and J by 4 bases, with 8 bases left in between. Germline lookup yields CDR1 MRHNA and CDR2 SNTAGT. The CDR3 contains 14 residues. This CDR3 reads CASSDSGDADTQYF. The CDR3 DNA reads TGTGCCAGCAGTGACTCAGGGGATGCAGATACGCAGTATTTT.

The rearrangement links TRBV5-6 to TRBJ1-2; 7 nucleotides align to TRBD1. The germline V gene encodes CDR1 SGHDT and CDR2 YYEEEE. The CDR3 consists of 14 residues. The V gene end was trimmed by 5 bases and the J gene end by 8 bases; junction bases not matched to a gene: 12. The CDR3 loop reads CASRLQGTLTGYTF. The CDR3 DNA follows: TGTGCCAGCAGATTACAGGGGACATTAACGGGCTACACCTTC. The full variable domain, in which reference TRBV5-6 and TRBJ1-2 provide the parts outside the CDR3, is DAGVTQSPTHLIKTRGQQVTLRCSPKSGHDTVSWYQQALGQGPQFIFQYYEEEERQRGNFPDRFSGHQFPNYSSELNVNALLLGDSALYLCASRLQGTLTGYTFGSGTRLTVV.

The rearrangement uses TRBV4-2 and TRBJ2-7; TRBD2 might be the D (6 bases). This CDR3 spans 17 amino acids. In germline, CDR1 is LGHNA, CDR2 YNFKEQ. With 2 bases removed from V and 4 bases from J, the gap between germline ends came to 21 bases. The CDR3 is CASSQRPLEGRTYEQYF. The DNA of the CDR3 is TGTGCCAGCAGCCAAAGGCCATTGGAGGGCAGAACTTACGAGCAGTACTTC.

The rearrangement joins TRBV6-1 to TRBJ2-5; 10 nucleotides line up with TRBD1. Germline values: CDR1 MNHNS, CDR2 SASEGT. The CDR3 has 16 residues. The junction had 10 bases not matched to a gene; V was cut back by 4 bases and J by 5 bases. CDR3 protein: CASSGFEWDRGETQYF. The DNA of the CDR3 is TGTGCCAGCAGTGGATTTGAATGGGACAGGGGTGAGACCCAGTACTTC.

This clone was seen once. This chain links TRBV12-5 with TRBJ1-6; 9 bases align to TRBD1. Unmatched junction bases numbered 6, after V lost 6 bases and J lost 9 bases. The CDR3 totals 14 residues. Germline-derived CDR1 and CDR2 are LGHNT and FRNRAP. CDR3 protein: CASGPGTGTSPLHF. The CDR3 bases are TGTGCTAGTGGGCCCGGGACAGGGACTTCACCCCTCCACTTT.

This clone was seen a handful of times. This specimen includes other DNA sequences encoding the same CDR3. The chain recombines TRBV5-1 with TRBJ2-5; 10 bases fit TRBD1. J lost 4 bases, V lost 4 bases, and 7 bases had no gene match. The CDR3 is made up of 15 amino acids. Germline-derived CDR1 and CDR2 are SGHRS and YFSETQ. The CDR3 loop reads CASSPVDRGRETQYF. CDR3 bases: TGCGCCAGCAGCCCTGTTGACAGGGGGCGAGAGACCCAGTACTTC.

The chain combines TRBV18 with TRBJ2-7, with 9 bases matching TRBD1. CDR1 is KGHSH, CDR2 LQKENI, per germline. The V gene end was trimmed by 3 bases and the J gene end by 2 bases; junction bases not matched to a gene: 5. The CDR3 extends over 15 amino acids. This CDR3 reads CASSPSRDRAYEQYF. The CDR3 nucleotides are TGTGCCAGCTCACCCTCCCGGGACAGGGCCTACGAGCAGTACTTC.

J is TRBJ1-1 and V is TRBV13, with 9 positions matching TRBD1. J lost 4 bases, V lost 5 bases, and 5 bases had no gene match. Germline assignment: CDR1 PRHDT and CDR2 FYEKMQ (reference sequence). The CDR3 covers 14 residues. The CDR3 reads CASSPPGQGTEAFF. DNA for the CDR3: TGTGCCAGCAGCCCGCCGGGACAGGGCACTGAAGCTTTCTTT.

V and J are TRBV24-1 and TRBJ1-5; D might be TRBD1 (5 bases). CDR3 length equals 13 residues. Looked up from germline, CDR1 is KGHDR and CDR2 is SFDVKD. The V and J ends lost 7 bases and 7 bases respectively, with 13 bases between them. Here the CDR3 reads CATSRDGEQPQHF. The CDR3 DNA sequence: TGTGCCACCAGCCGGGACGGCGAACAGCCCCAGCATTTT.

The chain combines TRBV12-3 or TRBV12-4 with TRBJ1-1; no firm D call. The CDR3 spans 13 residues. Between the trimmed V and J ends, which lost 5 bases and 4 bases, there was a span of 11 bases. CDR3 bases: TGTGCCAGCAGTCCGGAGGGTACCACTGAAGCTTTCTTT. Its protein is CASSPEGTTEAFF.

The chain uses TRBV7-3 and TRBJ1-4; D gene unclear. The germline V gene has CDR1 SGHTA and CDR2 FQGTGA. CDR3 size: 14 residues. The V end lost 2 bases, the J end lost 3 bases, and 7 bases lay between the germline ends. The CDR3 DNA is TGTGCCAGCAGCTTAGAACGGGCTAATGAAAAACTGTTTTTT. Its protein is CASSLERANEKLFF.

The chain combines TRBV9 with TRBJ2-1, with 7 bases matching TRBD2. Germline lookup yields CDR1 SGDLS and CDR2 YYNGEE. The CDR3 covers 15 residues. V lost 4 bases, J lost 6 bases, and 10 bases stayed unmatched. The CDR3 nucleotides are TGTGCCAGCAGCCCCCTTTGGGGGGAGGGCAATGAGCAGTTCTTC. Translating it yields CASSPLWGEGNEQFF. Full variable domain (missing parts from reference TRBV9 and TRBJ2-1): DSGVTQTPKHLITATGQRVTLRCSPRSGDLSVYWYQQSLDQGLQFLIQYYNGEERAKGNILERFSAQQFPDLHSELNLSSLELGDSALYFCASSPLWGEGNEQFFGPGTRLTVL.

The rearrangement joins TRBV3-1 (or the pseudogene TRBV3-2) to TRBJ1-6; D is undetermined. Germline CDR1 reads LGHDT; CDR2 reads YNNKEL (reference sequence). V was shortened by 0 bases and J by 10 bases, with 13 bases between the two germline ends. The CDR3 has 15 amino acids. This CDR3 is CASSQEPGIRSPLHF. The CDR3 bases are TGTGCCAGCAGCCAAGAACCTGGGATACGGTCACCCCTCCACTTT.

The genes are TRBV7-2 and TRBJ2-5, with D perhaps being TRBD1 or TRBD2 (5 bases each). The length of the CDR3 is 15 residues. The germline V gene has CDR1 SGHTA and CDR2 FQGNSA. The V and J ends lost 2 bases and 0 bases respectively, with 10 bases between them. In DNA, the CDR3 is TGTGCCAGCAGCTTAATCCGGGGCTACCAAGAGACCCAGTACTTC. It codes for CASSLIRGYQETQYF.

This chain uses TRBV6-2 or TRBV6-3 with TRBJ1-1; no clear D gene. CDR3 size: 12 residues. CDR1 and CDR2 (germline): MNHEY, SVGEGT. Trimming pared 6 bases from V and 3 bases from J, leaving 8 bases between. The CDR3, as DNA: TGTGCCAGCAGCAAGGACTACACTGAAGCTTTCTTT. It translates to CASSKDYTEAFF.

V gene TRBV11-2 combines with J gene TRBJ1-1; no reliable D call. Germline CDR1 SGHAT, CDR2 FQNNGV. The length of the CDR3 is 13 residues. V lost 5 bases, J lost 4 bases, and 11 bases lay in between. The CDR3 coding sequence is TGTGCCAGCAGCCCACCCGACATCACTGAAGCTTTCTTT. Translated: CASSPPDITEAFF.

This chain connects TRBV10-3 to TRBJ1-2; TRBD1 matches at 7 bases. The J segment lost 8 bases and the V segment lost 5 bases, leaving 11 bases of the junction unmatched. Germline V gene sequence: CDR1 ENHRY, CDR2 SYGVKD. The CDR3 covers 14 residues. CDR3: CAISPQITGEGYTF. The CDR3 nucleotides are TGTGCCATCAGTCCCCAAATCACAGGGGAAGGCTACACCTTC.